A selection of T cell receptor beta chains follows, all from one sample in a study of shared clonotypes between healthy human individuals. Generated by immunoSEQ multiplex PCR, the TCRdb table keeps only in-frame clones and is missing some. The sample records millions of clones, just over 90% being singletons. The sample consisted of naive CD4+ T cells from PBMCs. These receptors all stem from a man aged 18 to 29 in good health. Some clones in this sample may be carry-over from other donors' samples. Each CDR3 is given with its conserved first and last residue. D genes are given only for firm matches. Only part of the rows carry a size: once, few, many, or a class if the clone is expanded.

clone_size	v_call	j_call	d_call	cdr3_aa	cdr3_nt
-	TRBV7-3	TRBJ1-1	-	CASSLFAGPSNTEAFF	TGTGCCAGCAGCTTGTTTGCGGGACCCTCGAACACTGAAGCTTTCTTT
-	TRBV6-6	TRBJ2-7	-	CASSYSKVYEQYF	TGTGCCAGCAGTTACTCGAAGGTCTACGAGCAGTACTTC
-	TRBV6-1	TRBJ2-1	TRBD2	CASSEVTGLAALNEQFF	TGTGCCAGCAGTGAAGTGACAGGACTAGCGGCCCTAAATGAGCAGTTCTTC
once	TRBV5-1	TRBJ2-7	-	CASSSGPRDISYEQYF	TGCGCCAGCAGCTCGGGCCCGCGGGACATCTCCTACGAGCAGTACTTC
-	TRBV28	TRBJ1-2	-	CASSSPPEGVGYTF	TGTGCCAGCAGTTCCCCCCCCGAGGGTGTGGGCTACACCTTC
-	TRBV9	TRBJ1-5	TRBD1	CASSQDRGAQPQHF	TGTGCCAGCAGCCAGGACAGGGGCGCTCAGCCCCAGCATTTT
-	TRBV19	TRBJ1-2	-	CASSLDRGSGYTF	TGTGCCAGTTCACTCGATAGGGGAAGCGGCTACACCTTC
-	TRBV2	TRBJ1-2	-	CASSRDAADYGYTF	TGTGCCAGCAGCCGTGATGCCGCCGACTATGGCTACACCTTC
-	TRBV7-9	TRBJ2-7	TRBD1	CASSRDVGQGGDEQYF	TGTGCCAGCAGCCGCGACGTGGGACAGGGAGGGGACGAGCAGTACTTC
-	TRBV28	TRBJ2-2	-	CASIQGGSNTGELFF	TGTGCCAGCATCCAGGGGGGATCGAACACCGGGGAGCTGTTTTTT
-	TRBV11-3	TRBJ2-1	TRBD2	CASSLGLRESYYNEQFF	TGTGCCAGCAGCTTAGGTTTGCGGGAGAGCTACTACAATGAGCAGTTCTTC
-	TRBV2	TRBJ2-5	TRBD1	CASSAPTGGRQETQYF	TGTGCCAGCAGTGCACCCACAGGGGGGCGACAAGAGACCCAGTACTTC
-	TRBV15	TRBJ2-7	TRBD2	CATSRDDRAGDEQYF	TGTGCCACCAGCAGAGATGATCGAGCGGGAGACGAGCAGTACTTC
-	TRBV6-5	TRBJ1-1	TRBD1	CASSPWGTENTEAFF	TGTGCCAGCAGTCCCTGGGGGACAGAGAACACTGAAGCTTTCTTT
-	TRBV7-2	TRBJ2-1	TRBD2	CASSRTSGSGDEQFF	TGTGCCAGCAGTCGTACCAGCGGGAGTGGCGATGAGCAGTTCTTC
-	TRBV5-1	TRBJ1-5	TRBD1	CASSLEGARGQPQHF	TGCGCCAGCAGCTTGGAGGGGGCGCGAGGTCAGCCCCAGCATTTT
-	TRBV28	TRBJ1-3	-	CASSPFRASPSYGNTIYF	TGTGCCAGCAGTCCTTTTAGAGCCAGCCCTTCTTACGGAAACACCATATATTTT
-	TRBV5-4	TRBJ2-7	-	CASSGGGIPSSYEQYF	TGTGCCAGCAGCGGGGGCGGGATACCGAGCTCCTACGAGCAGTACTTC
-	TRBV5-4	TRBJ2-1	-	CASSREQSSYNEQFF	TGTGCCAGCAGCCGCGAACAGAGCTCCTACAATGAGCAGTTCTTC
-	TRBV18	TRBJ1-2	-	CASSPVPFRQDGYGYTF	TGTGCCAGCTCACCAGTCCCATTTAGACAGGATGGCTATGGCTACACCTTC
-	TRBV28	TRBJ2-3	TRBD1	CASSHTGGLGTDTQYF	TGTGCCAGCAGTCACACAGGGGGATTAGGCACAGATACGCAGTATTTT
once	TRBV11-2	TRBJ1-1	-	CASSLGPVGTEAFF	TGTGCCAGCAGCTTAGGACCTGTGGGCACTGAAGCTTTCTTT
-	TRBV2	TRBJ1-2	-	CASSKGNYGYTF	TGTGCCAGCAGTAAAGGGAACTATGGCTACACCTTC
-	TRBV13	TRBJ2-7	TRBD2	CASSRTPSLAGDHRWGEQYF	TGTGCCAGCAGCCGCACGCCCTCACTAGCGGGAGACCACAGATGGGGAGAGCAGTACTTC
-	TRBV10-3	TRBJ2-1	TRBD2	CAISVSSGSSYEQFF	TGTGCCATCAGTGTATCTAGCGGGAGTAGTTATGAGCAGTTCTTC
-	TRBV7-6	TRBJ2-1	-	CASSTPRSRNEQFF	TGTGCCAGCAGCACACCGCGGAGCAGGAATGAGCAGTTCTTC
-	TRBV19	TRBJ1-5	TRBD1	CASNPGQGYNQPQHF	TGTGCCAGTAATCCGGGACAGGGATACAATCAGCCCCAGCATTTT
-	TRBV5-4	TRBJ2-7	-	CASSPLSGLGNYEQYF	TGTGCCAGCAGCCCCTTAAGCGGGCTAGGTAACTACGAGCAGTACTTC
-	TRBV27	TRBJ1-5	-	CASRRRRSDQPQHF	TGTGCCAGCAGACGTAGACGATCGGATCAGCCCCAGCATTTT
-	TRBV7-6	TRBJ2-5	TRBD2	CASSPQREGLETQYF	TGTGCCAGCAGCCCACAGCGGGAGGGCCTGGAGACCCAGTACTTC
-	TRBV6-4	TRBJ2-3	-	CASSDSLRTGSDTQYF	TGTGCCAGCAGTGACTCGTTACGGACCGGGTCAGATACGCAGTATTTT
-	TRBV7-2	TRBJ1-5	-	CASSLDRYNNQPQHF	TGTGCCAGCAGCTTAGACAGGTACAACAATCAGCCCCAGCATTTT
-	TRBV2	TRBJ2-1	-	CASSEAGKGQFF	TGTGCCAGCAGTGAAGCGGGAAAAGGGCAGTTCTTC
-	TRBV19	TRBJ2-3	-	CASSTLVFTDTQYF	TGTGCCAGTAGTACGTTGGTTTTCACAGATACGCAGTATTTT
-	TRBV5-1	TRBJ2-1	TRBD2	CASSLTSGKNEQFF	TGCGCCAGCAGCTTGACTAGCGGGAAGAATGAGCAGTTCTTC
-	TRBV5-4	TRBJ2-3	TRBD2	CASSFKSGASSTDTQYF	TGTGCCAGCAGCTTTAAAAGCGGGGCTTCGAGCACAGATACGCAGTATTTT
-	TRBV18	TRBJ2-5	TRBD2	CASSRAGLDETQYF	TGTGCCAGCTCCCGAGCGGGATTGGACGAGACCCAGTACTTC
-	TRBV7-2	TRBJ2-5	-	CASSSLRTETQYF	TGTGCCAGCAGCTCCCTCAGGACGGAGACCCAGTACTTC
-	TRBV18	TRBJ2-2	-	CASSPSEGVGELFF	TGTGCCAGCTCACCAAGCGAGGGAGTCGGGGAGCTGTTTTTT
once	TRBV11-1	TRBJ1-1	-	CASSFRFGDTEAFF	TGTGCCAGCAGCTTCCGGTTTGGGGACACTGAAGCTTTCTTT
-	TRBV27	TRBJ1-4	TRBD1	CASGVVAGQGLGKLFF	TGTGCCAGTGGGGTGGTTGCGGGACAGGGGTTGGGAAAACTGTTTTTT
-	TRBV11-2	TRBJ2-1	-	CATFNGGREQFF	TGTGCCACCTTCAATGGGGGCCGTGAGCAGTTCTTC
-	TRBV15	TRBJ2-2	-	CATSSRGPGELFF	TGTGCCACCAGCAGCAGGGGCCCCGGGGAGCTGTTTTTT
-	TRBV28	TRBJ2-7	TRBD1	CASSSGTGSSYEQYF	TGTGCCAGCAGTTCTGGGACAGGGAGCTCCTACGAGCAGTACTTC
-	TRBV7-9	TRBJ2-7	TRBD2	CASSPLAGGPYEQYF	TGTGCCAGCAGCCCCCTAGCGGGAGGGCCCTACGAGCAGTACTTC